A single sample gave rise to the 7 T cell receptor beta chains below, sequenced in a study of identical twins. TCRdb fed the 5' RACE reads into MiXCR, producing one record per CDR3 protein. Of 1.5 million to 2 million distinct CDR3 sequences listed, less than 40% are singletons. The sample comprised cord blood. These receptors were obtained from a newborn girl in good health.

The genes are TRBV24-1 and TRBJ1-1, with 9 nucleotides matching TRBD1. The CDR3 is 15 residues long. CDR1 is KGHDR and CDR2 is SFDVKD in the germline V gene. With V trimmed by 8 bases and J by 3 bases, 9 bases remained unmatched. The CDR3 sequence: CATMGQGGGYTEAFF. Here the CDR3 DNA reads TGTGCCACCATGGGACAGGGAGGGGGCTACACTGAAGCTTTCTTT.

This chain uses TRBV4-1 with TRBJ1-1; 12 nucleotides agree with TRBD1. The CDR3 length is 16 residues. Per germline, CDR1 MGHRA and CDR2 YSYEKL. V trimming: 4 bases; J trimming: 1 base; junction bases outside the gene matches: 4. CDR3 loop: CASSPRDRGRNTEAFF. CDR3 bases: TGCGCCAGCAGCCCCCGGGACAGGGGGCGGAACACTGAAGCTTTCTTT.

This clonotype was seen more than once but under ten times. CDR3: CASSYYLAGGYNEQFF. CDR3 sequence (DNA): TGTGCCAGCAGTTACTATCTAGCGGGGGGGTACAATGAGCAGTTCTTC. The chain has TRBV6-6 and TRBJ2-1; 12 nucleotides line up with TRBD2. The CDR3 consists of 16 residues. Germline V gene sequence: CDR1 MNHNY, CDR2 SVGAGI (reference sequence). The J segment lost 4 bases and the V segment lost 1 base, leaving 2 bases of the junction unmatched.

This clonotype was seen only a few times. The chain recombines TRBV14 with TRBJ1-6, with TRBD1 identical over 7 bases. V lost 4 bases, J lost 6 bases, and 3 bases stayed unmatched. The CDR3 contains 14 residues. CDR1 is SGHDN, CDR2 FVKESK, per germline. DNA of the CDR3: TGTGCCAGCAGCCGGGACAGTACTAATTCACCCCTCCACTTT. Translation: CASSRDSTNSPLHF. The whole variable domain, filled in from reference TRBV14 and TRBJ1-6, reads EAGVTQFPSHSVIEKGQTVTLRCDPISGHDNLYWYRRVMGKEIKFLLHFVKESKQDESGMPNNRFLAERTGGTYSTLKVQPAELEDSGVYFCASSRDSTNSPLHFGNGTRLTVT.

This clonotype has a handful of counts. J is TRBJ2-3 and V is TRBV3-1; perhaps TRBD1 as D (6 bases). Germline V gives CDR1 LGHDT, CDR2 YNNKEL (reference sequence). Trimming stripped 0 bases from V and 1 base from J, with 14 bases between. The CDR3 covers 17 residues. CDR3 sequence reads: CASSQEGHRVRTDTQYF. CDR3 in DNA: TGTGCCAGCAGCCAAGAGGGCCACAGGGTCCGCACAGATACGCAGTATTTT.

The chain joins TRBV12-3 or TRBV12-4 to TRBJ1-2; no firm D call. The CDR3 contains 15 residues. Trimming took 5 bases from V and 1 from J, leaving 14 bases between them. The CDR3 region has the DNA TGTGCCAGCAGTCCCGGTCGGGTACTTAACTATGGCTACACCTTC. Amino acid sequence: CASSPGRVLNYGYTF.

The chain is built from TRBV12-3 or TRBV12-4 and TRBJ1-1; weak D call: TRBD1 (5 bases). V was clipped by 7 bases and J by 10 bases, with 22 bases between them. The CDR3 totals 14 residues. This CDR3 is CASTSDKEAFVAFF. CDR3 DNA: TGTGCCAGCACCTCGGACAAGGAGGCTTTTGTAGCTTTCTTT.